The sequence of this T cell receptor beta chain was determined in a study of blood T cell repertoires in COVID-19. Profiling relied on immunoSEQ multiplex PCR, and the TCRdb table lists in-frame clones only, not all of them. Seen here are about 260,000 clones, more than 75% observed once, and the top ten hold about 8.6%. Per germline, CDR1 MGHDK and CDR2 SYGVNS. This CDR3 region has 11 residues. Trimming took 7 bases from V and 3 from J, leaving 4 bases between them. The material sequenced was peripheral blood. The TCR comes from a middle-aged man with active or convalescent COVID-19. The chain joins TRBV25-1 to TRBJ2-1; no clear D. The CDR3 loop reads CASTSYNEQFF. In DNA, the CDR3 is TGTGCCAGCACCAGCTACAATGAGCAGTTCTTC.